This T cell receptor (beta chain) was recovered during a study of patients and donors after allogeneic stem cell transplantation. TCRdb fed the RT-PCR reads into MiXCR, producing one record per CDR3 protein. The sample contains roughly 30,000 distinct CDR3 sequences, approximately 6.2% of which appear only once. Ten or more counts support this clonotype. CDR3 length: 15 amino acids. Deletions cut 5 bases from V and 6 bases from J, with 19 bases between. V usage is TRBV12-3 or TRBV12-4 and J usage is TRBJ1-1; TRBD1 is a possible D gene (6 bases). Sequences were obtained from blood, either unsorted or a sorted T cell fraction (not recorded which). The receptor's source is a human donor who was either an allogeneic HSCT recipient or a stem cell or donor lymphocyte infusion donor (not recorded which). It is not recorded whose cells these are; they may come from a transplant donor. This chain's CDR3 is CASSISTGSGAEAFF. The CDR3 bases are TGTGCCAGCAGTATATCCACAGGGTCGGGAGCTGAAGCTTTCTTT.